The 10 T cell receptor beta chains below come from one sample, sequenced in a study of T-cell reconstitution after alpha-beta-depleted transplantation in children. Unique molecular identifiers tagged the TCRbeta library. TCRdb reprocessed the PCR reads via MiXCR and lists one record per CDR3 protein. The sample contains about 500,000 distinct CDR3 sequences, over 25% of which appear only once. Material: PBMCs from the stem cell graft donor, obtained from the stem cell graft. Receptors were obtained from a human donor who donated a stem cell graft to a child with aplastic anemia.

This clonotype showed up just a few times. This chain uses TRBV15 with TRBJ2-7; 11 bases align to TRBD1. The CDR3 is 14 residues long. The germline CDR1 and CDR2 sequences are LNHNV and YYDKDF (reference sequence). V shed 7 bases and J 2 bases; nucleotides not matched to a gene: 4. CDR3 nucleotides: TGTGCCACCACCGAGGGACAGGGGGCCTACGAGCAGTACTTC. Translating it yields CATTEGQGAYEQYF.

The chain couples TRBV5-1 to TRBJ2-2; the D call may be TRBD1 or TRBD2 (5 bases each). Germline-derived CDR1 and CDR2 are SGHRS and YFSETQ. V was trimmed by 0 bases and J by 1 base, leaving 10 bases between them. The length of the CDR3 is 16 residues. This CDR3 reads CASSLERGENTGELFF. Written as DNA, the CDR3 is TGCGCCAGCAGCTTGGAGAGGGGTGAGAACACCGGGGAGCTGTTTTTT.

This chain's CDR3 is CSAHIGTRAEEQYF. For the CDR3, the DNA is TGCAGCGCACATATAGGGACGAGAGCGGAAGAGCAGTACTTC. The chain carries TRBV29-1 and TRBJ2-7; tentatively, D is TRBD1 or TRBD2 (5 bases each). Per the germline V gene, CDR1 is SQVTM and CDR2 is ANQGSEA. The CDR3 consists of 14 residues. Trimming pared 7 bases from V and 7 bases from J, leaving 23 bases between.

CDR3 sequence (DNA): TGCGCCAGCAGTGGGGGAGGGTTCGACAATGAGCAGTTCTTC. It yields the protein CASSGGGFDNEQFF. J is TRBJ2-1 and V is TRBV5-1, with 7 nucleotides matching TRBD2. Germline V gene lookup returns CDR1 SGHRS and CDR2 YFSETQ. This CDR3 comprises 14 residues. The V and J ends lost 5 bases and 5 bases, in that order; junction bases with no gene match: 7.

The chain joins TRBV6-2 or TRBV6-3 to TRBJ1-5; no definite D call. The V gene lost 4 bases and the J gene lost 4 bases, with 8 bases spanning the gap. The CDR3 has 13 amino acids. In germline, CDR1 is MNHEY, CDR2 SVGEGT. CDR3 amino acids: CASSLFVNQPQHF. The DNA of the CDR3 is TGTGCCAGCAGTTTATTCGTGAATCAGCCCCAGCATTTT.

The V and J genes are TRBV20-1 and TRBJ2-1, with D possibly being TRBD2 (5 bases). CDR1 is DFQATT, CDR2 SNEGSKA, per germline (reference sequence). The CDR3 length is 15 residues. Trimming removed 1 base from V and 6 bases from J, with 16 bases in between. The CDR3 DNA follows: TGCAGTGCTAGAGCCCCTAGCAGAAGACCCAATGAGCAGTTCTTC. This codes for CSARAPSRRPNEQFF.

Concerning this clonotype itself: One end of the junction does not line up with germline, which may come from a read error. This chain connects TRBV25-1 to TRBJ2-7; D possibly matches TRBD1 or TRBD2 (5 bases each). Germline V gives CDR1 MGHDK, CDR2 SYGVNS. The CDR3 consists of 13 residues. DNA of the CDR3: TGTGCCAGCGGTGAGACGGGGCTCTACGAGCAGTACTTC. The encoded protein is CASGETGLYEQYF.

This clonotype was counted a few times. The chain recombines TRBV20-1 with TRBJ2-3, with 15 bases that match TRBD2. The CDR3 covers 15 residues. V lost 5 bases and J lost 4; bases outside the gene matches: 4. Per germline, CDR1 DFQATT and CDR2 SNEGSKA (reference sequence). In nucleotides, the CDR3 is TGCAGTGCTTACGGACTAGCGGGAGGGGCAGATACGCAGTATTTT. Protein product: CSAYGLAGGADTQYF.

This clonotype was counted only a few times. This rearrangement joins TRBV1 to TRBJ2-7; the table names TRBD1, a call not compared with the DNA. TRBV1 is designated a pseudogene. The CDR3 has 18 amino acids. CDR3 coding DNA: TGCACCAGCAGCCAAGAGGGCGCTCGGGACAGGGGTATAAACGAGCAGTACGTC. It translates to CTSSQEGARDRGINEQYV.

CDR3 DNA sequence: TGCAGTGCTGACTCAACTAGCGGGAGGATCGGAGCCTCCAATGAGCAGTTCTTC. It is translated as CSADSTSGRIGASNEQFF. The chain combines TRBV20-1 with TRBJ2-1; the match to TRBD2 covers 12 bases. CDR1 and CDR2 from the germline V gene are DFQATT and SNEGSKA (reference sequence). V shed 5 bases, J shed 6 bases, and the junction held 17 bases outside the gene matches. The CDR3 loop spans 18 amino acids.